One sample yielded the 29 T cell receptor beta chains listed below, sequenced in a study of T-cell memory formation after mild COVID-19. TCRdb re-analysed the 5' RACE reads in MiXCR, keeping a single row per CDR3 protein. The sample lists about 140,000 distinct CDR3 sequences, around 15% occurring once. Source material: PBMCs or a T cell subset sorted from them (not recorded which). Every receptor here comes from an adult woman who had mild COVID-19 (a few samples of this study predate the infection). Cell type and time point are not known.

This chain links TRBV20-1 with TRBJ1-1, with 9 bases aligning to TRBD1. Germline loops: CDR1 DFQATT, CDR2 SNEGSKA (reference sequence). The J segment lost 3 bases and the V segment lost 3 bases, leaving 8 bases of the junction unmatched. This CDR3 is built from 15 residues. The CDR3 nucleotides are TGCAGTGCTAGGCCCGCGGACAGGGGACACACTGAAGCTTTCTTT. This translates into CSARPADRGHTEAFF.

This clonotype turned up a few times. The chain links TRBV4-1 to TRBJ2-3; the D call may be TRBD1 or TRBD2 (5 bases each). This CDR3 has 14 residues. The V end lost 4 bases, the J end lost 1 base, and 9 bases lay between the germline ends. Germline-derived CDR1 and CDR2 are MGHRA and YSYEKL. CDR3 region: CASSRVGGTDTQYF. The CDR3 DNA reads as TGCGCCAGCAGCCGAGTGGGGGGCACAGATACGCAGTATTTT.

This clonotype was counted a few times. The chain uses TRBV11-2 and TRBJ1-1; D is undetermined. This CDR3 has 13 amino acids. Trimming took off 5 bases at V and 6 bases at J, with 13 bases between the two ends. The germline V gene has CDR1 SGHAT and CDR2 FQNNGV. CDR3 sequence: CASSLSSLAEAFF. The CDR3, as DNA: TGTGCCAGCAGCCTTAGTTCTCTGGCTGAAGCTTTCTTT. Looking up the rest from reference TRBV11-2 and TRBJ1-1 gives the full variable domain: EAGVAQSPRYKIIEKRQSVAFWCNPISGHATLYWYQQILGQGPKLLIQFQNNGVVDDSQLPKDRFSAERLKGVDSTLKIQPAKLEDSAVYLCASSLSSLAEAFFGQGTRLTVV.

CDR3 in amino acids: CASTGRWTASNYGYTF. The CDR3 DNA reads as TGTGCCAGCACTGGACGATGGACCGCGAGTAACTATGGCTACACCTTC. The J gene is TRBJ1-2, the V gene TRBV27; the D is unclear. This CDR3 contains 16 residues. V lost 7 bases to trimming and J lost 1 base, with 19 bases between them. Germline CDR1 MNHEY, CDR2 SMNVEV (reference sequence).

This clonotype occurred many times. The chain combines TRBV7-3 with TRBJ2-5; unclear D gene. Trimming shortened V by 3 bases and J by 0 bases, and 2 bases separated the two germline ends. In germline, CDR1 is SGHTA, CDR2 FQGTGA. The CDR3 covers 12 residues. CDR3 amino acids: CASSLYQETQYF. The CDR3, as DNA: TGTGCCAGCAGCTTGTACCAAGAGACCCAGTACTTC.

The V gene is TRBV5-1, the J gene TRBJ1-1; 10 bases fit TRBD1. The junction had 7 bases not matched to a gene; V was cut back by 4 bases and J by 4 bases. From germline, CDR1 is SGHRS and CDR2 YFSETQ. This CDR3 has 15 amino acids. CDR3 bases: TGCGCCAGCAGCAACGGACAGGGGGGCGGCACTGAAGCTTTCTTT. Its protein is CASSNGQGGGTEAFF. Supplemented by reference TRBV5-1 and TRBJ1-1, the full variable domain reads KAGVTQTPRYLIKTRGQQVTLSCSPISGHRSVSWYQQTPGQGLQFLFEYFSETQRNKGNFPGRFSGRQFSNSRSEMNVSTLELGDSALYLCASSNGQGGGTEAFFGQGTRLTVV.

This clonotype has more than one count but fewer than ten. The chain's CDR3 is CAWSAGQGGEQYF. For the CDR3, the DNA is TGTGCCTGGAGCGCAGGACAGGGGGGCGAGCAGTACTTC. The V call is TRBV30, the J call TRBJ2-7, with TRBD1 matching 10 bases. CDR1 is GTSNPN and CDR2 is SVGIG in the germline V gene (reference sequence). CDR3 length: 13 residues. V lost 3 bases to trimming and J lost 6 bases; unmatched junction nucleotides: 5.

J is TRBJ1-2 and V is TRBV4-1; unclear D gene. CDR3 length: 14 amino acids. Trimming cost V 8 bases and J 1 base, with 14 bases left between them. CDR1 and CDR2 from the germline V gene are MGHRA and YSYEKL. CDR3 in DNA: TGCGCCAGCGCTCAATTACAGCTTAACTATGGCTACACCTTC. Translation gives CASAQLQLNYGYTF.

This clonotype has a count of ten or more. V usage is TRBV7-9 and J usage is TRBJ2-7, with D perhaps TRBD1 (5 bases). Deletions cut 5 bases from V and 0 bases from J, with 8 bases between. From germline, CDR1 is SEHNR and CDR2 FQNEAQ (reference sequence). The CDR3 sequence is 13 residues long. CDR3 loop: CASSHRYSYEQYF. The CDR3, as DNA: TGTGCCAGCAGCCACAGGTACTCCTACGAGCAGTACTTC.

This clonotype was seen a few times. This chain joins TRBV5-1 and TRBJ2-7; D is unresolved. V lost 2 bases, J lost 11 bases, and 11 bases lay in between. This CDR3 region has 11 residues. Germline loops: CDR1 SGHRS, CDR2 YFSETQ. The CDR3 region is CASSFPMAEYF. CDR3 bases: TGCGCCAGCAGCTTTCCGATGGCAGAGTACTTC.

The chain uses TRBV5-6 and TRBJ2-1; TRBD1 is a possible D gene (6 bases). In germline, CDR1 is SGHDT, CDR2 YYEEEE. With 5 bases removed from V and 4 bases from J, the gap between germline ends came to 10 bases. The CDR3 runs to 13 residues. CDR3 coding DNA: TGTGCCAGCAGGCAGGGGTCGTACAATGAGCAGTTCTTC. Its translation is CASRQGSYNEQFF.

This clonotype has at least ten counts. The chain uses TRBV7-9 and TRBJ2-7; 7 bases match TRBD1. The CDR3 is 19 residues long. CDR1 and CDR2 (germline): SEHNR, FQNEAQ (reference sequence). After removal of 9 bases from V and 0 bases from J, the junction contained 23 bases not matched to a gene. The CDR3 bases are TGTGCCAGTAGGCCGGACAGGCGGCAGAACAAGCCCTACTCCTACGAGCAGTACTTC. Residues: CASRPDRRQNKPYSYEQYF.

This clonotype has only a few counts. This chain uses TRBV15 with TRBJ2-7; tentatively, D is TRBD2 (5 bases). The germline gives CDR1 LNHNV, CDR2 YYDKDF (reference sequence). CDR3 length equals 13 residues. Deletions cut 3 bases from V and 5 bases from J, with 11 bases between. CDR3 sequence reads: CATSSRGTNEQYF. In DNA form, the CDR3 reads TGTGCCACCAGCAGCCGGGGAACGAACGAGCAGTACTTC.

The CDR3 protein is CASSPSSPWDTEAFF. CDR3 DNA sequence: TGTGCCAGCAGCCCATCCTCCCCATGGGACACTGAAGCTTTCTTT. V and J are TRBV11-2 and TRBJ1-1; D gene uncertain. Trimming took off 5 bases at V and 3 bases at J, with 16 bases between the two ends. The germline V gene encodes CDR1 SGHAT and CDR2 FQNNGV. The CDR3 loop spans 15 amino acids.

This chain links TRBV19 with TRBJ2-5, with D possibly being TRBD2 (5 bases). Germline assignment: CDR1 LNHDA and CDR2 SQIVND (reference sequence). The CDR3 extends over 14 amino acids. V was clipped by 4 bases and J by 0 bases, with 9 bases between them. CDR3 protein: CASSRRTYQETQYF. The CDR3, as DNA: TGTGCCAGTAGTAGGAGGACCTACCAAGAGACCCAGTACTTC.

The J gene is TRBJ2-1, the V gene TRBV10-3; D unresolved. V was cut by 2 bases and J by 2 bases, with 10 bases left in between. The germline V gene has CDR1 ENHRY and CDR2 SYGVKD. The CDR3 is 15 amino acids. The CDR3 coding sequence is TGTGCCATCAGTGAGCGGGTTGTAACCTACAATGAGCAGTTCTTC. Protein: CAISERVVTYNEQFF.

This clonotype came up a few times. The chain uses TRBV12-3 or TRBV12-4 and TRBJ2-3, with 16 bases fitting TRBD2. V lost 6 bases, J lost 3 bases, and 6 bases stayed unmatched. The CDR3 extends over 17 amino acids. The CDR3 reads CASRGLAGGPGTDTQYF. The CDR3 coding sequence is TGTGCCAGCAGGGGACTAGCGGGGGGGCCAGGGACAGATACGCAGTATTTT.

CDR3 DNA sequence: TGCAGCGCGTTCGACAGGGGTTACGAGCAGTACTTC. It codes for CSAFDRGYEQYF. The chain links TRBV29-1 to TRBJ2-7; 8 bases line up with TRBD1. Germline loops: CDR1 SQVTM, CDR2 ANQGSEA. Trimming took 7 bases from V and 4 from J; bases not matched to a gene: 6. This CDR3 comprises 12 residues.

V usage is TRBV3-1 and J usage is TRBJ2-2, with 7 bases matching TRBD1. The CDR3 loop spans 15 amino acids. In germline, CDR1 is LGHDT, CDR2 YNNKEL (reference sequence). The junction had 6 bases not matched to a gene; V was cut back by 6 bases and J by 2 bases. CDR3 protein: CASRLTGANTGELFF. CDR3 bases: TGTGCCAGCAGGCTCACAGGGGCTAACACCGGGGAGCTGTTTTTT.

This clonotype has only a few counts. The chain recombines TRBV5-1 with TRBJ2-7; 11 bases match TRBD2. CDR3 length: 14 residues. Losses at the gene ends were 3 bases for V and 3 bases for J; bases not matched to a gene: 2. Germline values: CDR1 SGHRS, CDR2 YFSETQ. The CDR3 here is CASSSTSGGYEQYF. The CDR3 DNA reads as TGCGCCAGCAGCTCCACTAGCGGGGGCTACGAGCAGTACTTC.

Ten or more counts support this clonotype. The CDR3 DNA sequence: TGTGCCAGCAGCTTTCTGAGCTCCTACAATGAGCAGTTCTTC. This codes for CASSFLSSYNEQFF. This rearrangement joins TRBV7-9 to TRBJ2-1, with D hard to call. Germline V CDR1 and CDR2: SEHNR, FQNEAQ (reference sequence). V gave up 3 bases and J gave up 0 bases, with 6 bases separating them. The CDR3 covers 14 residues.

V is TRBV12-3 or TRBV12-4 and J is TRBJ2-1; D may match TRBD1 or TRBD2 (5 bases each). The V gene lost 2 bases and the J gene lost 4 bases, with 9 bases spanning the gap. The CDR3 spans 14 residues. CDR3 nucleotide sequence: TGTGCCAGCAGTTTACCGGGACCATACAATGAGCAGTTCTTC. Its protein product is CASSLPGPYNEQFF.

This clonotype was seen a handful of times. The chain joins TRBV2 to TRBJ2-1; 10 bases map to TRBD2. The ends lost 7 bases at V and 7 bases at J; junction bases unmatched: 1. The CDR3 covers 12 residues. The germline V gene encodes CDR1 SNHLY and CDR2 FYNNEI. CDR3 in DNA: TGTGCCAGCACTAGCGGGAGTAATGAGCAGTTCTTC. Translation gives CASTSGSNEQFF.

This clonotype was found many times. The chain has TRBV7-9 and TRBJ2-5; D is unclear. Between the trimmed V and J ends, which lost 2 bases and 1 base, there was a span of 5 bases. There are 13 residues in the CDR3. The germline CDR1 and CDR2 sequences are SEHNR and FQNEAQ (reference sequence). In DNA form, the CDR3 reads TGTGCCAGCAGCTTAAGGGCCCAAGAGACCCAGTACTTC. This translates into CASSLRAQETQYF.

The chain joins TRBV5-1 to TRBJ2-7; 14 bases line up with TRBD2. The CDR3 is 17 residues long. The V gene end was trimmed by 4 bases and the J gene end by 1 base; junction bases not matched to a gene: 7. CDR1 and CDR2 (germline): SGHRS, YFSETQ. The CDR3 reads CASSKPGTSGGSYEQYF. The CDR3, as DNA: TGCGCCAGCAGCAAACCGGGGACTAGCGGGGGATCCTACGAGCAGTACTTC.

The gene calls are TRBV7-9 and TRBJ2-7, with D possibly TRBD1 on 5 matching bases. The CDR3 is 14 residues long. The V end was cut by 4 bases, the J end by 0 bases, with 10 bases between. Germline loops: CDR1 SEHNR, CDR2 FQNEAQ (reference sequence). The DNA of the CDR3 is TGTGCCAGCAGCTCCCAAGGGGCCTCCTACGAGCAGTACTTC. Its protein product is CASSSQGASYEQYF.

The rearrangement uses TRBV12-3 or TRBV12-4 and TRBJ1-2; D is unresolved. V lost 2 bases to trimming and J lost 8 bases, with 6 bases between them. The CDR3 extends over 11 amino acids. CDR3 region: CASSLLGGYTF. In nucleotides, the CDR3 is TGTGCCAGCAGTTTACTCGGGGGCTACACCTTC.

The V call is TRBV12-3 or TRBV12-4, the J call TRBJ2-1; 14 bases agree with TRBD2. The CDR3 spans 18 residues. Trimming took 1 base from V and 0 from J; bases not matched to a gene: 2. CDR3 loop: CASSLGTSGGSSYNEQFF. DNA for the CDR3: TGTGCCAGCAGTTTAGGGACTAGCGGGGGGAGCTCCTACAATGAGCAGTTCTTC.

This clonotype was counted ten times or more. The chain couples TRBV14 to TRBJ2-1; TRBD2 is a possible D gene (6 bases). The CDR3 sequence is 14 residues long. The germline V and J ends were trimmed by 4 bases and 2 bases, with 9 bases remaining between them. Germline values: CDR1 SGHDN, CDR2 FVKESK. CDR3 region: CASSRTSPYNEQFF. DNA of the CDR3: TGTGCCAGCAGCCGCACTAGCCCCTACAATGAGCAGTTCTTC. Based on the CDR3 plus reference TRBV14 and TRBJ2-1, the full variable domain is EAGVTQFPSHSVIEKGQTVTLRCDPISGHDNLYWYRRVMGKEIKFLLHFVKESKQDESGMPNNRFLAERTGGTYSTLKVQPAELEDSGVYFCASSRTSPYNEQFFGPGTRLTVL.